This T cell receptor (beta chain) is from a study of CD8+ T cells in alopecia areata (dated by TCRdb to between 2017 and 2018). As for the study more broadly: Treated patients were enrolled in an open-label pilot trial of oral tofacitinib at 5 to 10 mg twice daily for moderate-to-severe alopecia areata. Scalp clonality was compared across normal scalp (n=4), patchy alopecia areata scalp (n=8), and alopecia totalis/universalis scalp (n=8). In humans, TCRbeta sequencing was performed on scalp tissue and on sorted CD4+ and CD8+ peripheral blood T cells from healthy controls and from patients with patchy or totalis/universalis alopecia areata. RNA was obtained with the PAXgene miRNA kit for fixed scalp, the miRNeasy kit for PBMCs, and the RNeasy kit for mouse skin. The study used high-throughput TCRbeta sequencing to examine T cell clonal expansion in alopecia areata, in both the C3H/HeJ mouse model and human patients. TCRbeta CDR3 regions were amplified by immunoSEQ multiplex PCR with 35 Vbeta forward and 13 Jbeta reverse primers. Patients received tofacitinib for 6 to 18 months and were then followed off drug for 6 months to check for delayed response and recurrence. Biopsies were taken from tofacitinib-treated patients at baseline and at 4 and 24 weeks of treatment, and a later scalp biopsy was taken in several of the tofacitinib-treated patients.

The method was the immunoSEQ multiplex PCR assay. To provide template for TCR sequencing, every sample had RNA extracted and reverse transcribed into cDNA. SuperScript III was used to make first-strand cDNA, primed with a 2:1 mix of oligo-dT and random hexamers. A synthetic immune receptor repertoire was used to gauge amplification bias, and whatever bias remained was removed computationally. The authors' pipeline ran thus. Raw reads were preprocessed for error removal, and CDR3 was defined according to IMGT conventions as running from the conserved cysteine to phenylalanine. Clonality was computed as 1 minus the Shannon entropy, with the entropy normalized by log2 of the number of productive unique TCRs. Whether scalp clones were CD4 or CD8 was inferred by matching scalp TCRbeta sequences against CD4 and CD8 repertoires sorted from blood. Not all clones reach the TCRdb copy of this immuneACCESS table, which keeps in-frame sequences only. Checked studies attribute under half of the gap to unresolved V genes and leave the rest unexplained. V, J and clone size derive from that table, while D and trimming were established from the DNA sequence. This sample is represented by about 69,000 clones; roughly 60% of them were singletons. The ten largest account for about 15% of the sample.

On this clone itself: Its antigen is not yet known. Base-call qualities are not available, and no considerably larger clone is one nucleotide away.

The CDR3 goes from the cysteine to the phenylalanine over 14 residues. CDR3 DNA is the only sequence kept; it has 42 bases, read in frame from the first base. Relative to germline, V is missing 6 bases and J is missing 9 bases, with 11 bases of the junction outside any gene match. CDR1 and CDR2 are drawn from the germline V gene: ENHRY, SYGVKD. Reading the label with the study, this specimen's time point is: baseline before oral tofacitinib. From alopecia areata patients, peripheral blood was collected along with lesional scalp punch biopsies. PBMCs were isolated by density centrifugation and stained for CD3, CD4 and CD8, after which CD4+ and CD8+ T cells were sorted on a FACSAria. What the authors observed across the whole study: Unlike mouse skin, where gammadelta T cells dominate, normal human skin contains resident alphabeta T cells that get sequenced too, which complicates analysis of the scalp TCR repertoire. Shared TCR sequences between patients were less evident than in mice, which may be partly attributable to HLA diversity in the patient population. Compared with normal scalp, lesional scalp, particularly in alopecia totalis/universalis, had higher clonality and more expanded CD8+ clones, which suggests antigenic drive.

This TCR derives from a human donor with alopecia areata. The input for sequencing was CD8+ T cells sorted from blood, taken at week 0. The V gene is TRBV10-3 and the J gene is TRBJ1-5, with 7 central nucleotides matching TRBD1. CDR3 loop: CAIREGRTGSPQHF. The bases are TGTGCCATCAGAGAGGGGCGGACAGGCTCGCCCCAGCATTTT.